This T cell receptor beta chain was captured in a study of blood T cell repertoires in COVID-19. The CDR3 is 14 residues long. V was pared by 5 bases and J by 2 bases, with 7 bases between. Germline CDR1 SGHAT, CDR2 FQNNGV. TCRdb's copy holds only in-frame clones and misses some; the assay was immunoSEQ multiplex PCR. The sample lists some 120,000 clones; around 79% were seen once. Sequencing was performed on peripheral blood. This sequence was found in an elderly man with acute or convalescent COVID-19. The rearrangement links TRBV11-2 to TRBJ2-6; D is unresolved. The CDR3 DNA follows: TGTGCCAGCAGCCCTACGGCTGGGGCCAACGTCCTGACTTTC. Its translation: CASSPTAGANVLTF.